The 25 T cell receptor beta chains below all came from one sample that was sequenced in a study of neurological immune-mediated disorders. TCRdb re-derived calls from the 5' RACE reads in MiXCR, one entry per CDR3 protein. The table includes about 48,000 distinct CDR3 sequences, more than 20% detected once. Sequencing input: PBMCs. All receptors derive from a woman between 70 and 85 years old in good health.

The chain employs TRBV10-3 and TRBJ1-3; D gene uncertain. Trimming shortened V by 0 bases and J by 2 bases, and 8 bases separated the two germline ends. Germline-derived CDR1 and CDR2 are ENHRY and SYGVKD. The CDR3 has 15 amino acids. CDR3 in DNA: TGTGCCATCAGTGAGTCACGAGGAGCTGGAAACACCATATATTTT. Its protein is CAISESRGAGNTIYF.

The table lists this clonotype with many counts. CDR3 region: CASSLGRETQYF. The DNA for the CDR3 is TGTGCCAGCAGCTTAGGTCGAGAGACCCAGTACTTC. The chain is built from TRBV7-2 and TRBJ2-5; D unresolved. The CDR3 contains 12 residues. V dropped 1 base and J dropped 4 bases, with 4 bases sitting between them. Germline V CDR1 and CDR2: SGHTA, FQGNSA.

CDR3 residues: CASRRTGSYEQYF. In DNA, the CDR3 is TGTGCCAGCAGGAGGACAGGGTCCTACGAGCAGTACTTC. The chain uses TRBV2 and TRBJ2-7, with 8 bases matching TRBD1. V lost 6 bases and J lost 1; bases outside the gene matches: 2. Germline CDR1 is SNHLY and CDR2 is FYNNEI. This CDR3 is 13 amino acids long. The full variable domain, with the rest looked up from reference TRBV2 and TRBJ2-7, is EPEVTQTPSHQVTQMGQEVILRCVPISNHLYFYWYRQILGQKVEFLVSFYNNEISEKSEIFDDQFSVERPDGSNFTLKIRSTKLEDSAMYFCASRRTGSYEQYFGPGTRLTVT.

Ten or more counts support this clonotype. This sequence joins TRBV28 and TRBJ2-7, with 9 bases matching TRBD1. Per germline, CDR1 MDHEN and CDR2 SYDVKM. The CDR3 contains 16 residues. Germline trimming cut 2 bases from V and 5 bases from J; bases unmatched to any gene: 10. CDR3 residues: CASSLASDRGTDEQYF. CDR3 nucleotides: TGTGCCAGCAGTTTAGCCTCGGACAGGGGAACGGACGAGCAGTACTTC.

Many counts were recorded for this clonotype. This chain uses TRBV4-2 with TRBJ1-3; tentative D call: TRBD1 (5 bases). Germline assignment: CDR1 LGHNA and CDR2 YNFKEQ. V lost 2 bases and J lost 0, with 8 bases in between. CDR3 length: 15 amino acids. The CDR3 region is CASSQPGPSGNTIYF. In DNA form, the CDR3 reads TGTGCCAGCAGCCAACCAGGGCCCTCTGGAAACACCATATATTTT.

In its sample, this clonotype was seen many times. The rearrangement links TRBV20-1 to TRBJ2-1; D may correspond to TRBD1 or TRBD2 (5 bases each). CDR1 is DFQATT and CDR2 is SNEGSKA in the germline V gene (reference sequence). The CDR3 is 13 amino acids. V lost 3 bases to trimming and J lost 5 bases, with 11 bases between them. CDR3 bases: TGCAGTGCTAGTGGGGCGGGCCACAATGAGCAGTTCTTC. This translates into CSASGAGHNEQFF.

CDR3 loop: CASSLNQGEQYF. As DNA, the CDR3 is TGTGCCAGCAGCCTCAATCAAGGCGAGCAGTACTTC. The chain uses TRBV7-2 and TRBJ2-7; D is ambiguous. Trimming left V 5 bases short and J 6 bases short, with 11 bases between. The CDR3 covers 12 residues. Germline CDR1 SGHTA, CDR2 FQGNSA.

The chain carries TRBV10-1 and TRBJ2-5; a weak D match, TRBD1 (5 bases). This CDR3 spans 16 amino acids. V was pared by 3 bases and J by 4 bases, with 18 bases between. CDR1 WNHNN and CDR2 SYGVQD come from the germline V gene (reference sequence). This CDR3 is CASSEGEVVIRETQYF. The CDR3 DNA sequence: TGCGCCAGCAGTGAAGGGGAAGTAGTGATTCGAGAGACCCAGTACTTC.

This clonotype was picked up many times. V gene TRBV5-1 combines with J gene TRBJ2-1; 11 bases are a match to TRBD1. This CDR3 is built from 17 residues. The V gene's germline CDR1 is SGHRS and CDR2 YFSETQ. V shed 3 bases, J shed 8 bases, and the junction held 13 bases outside the gene matches. CDR3 loop: CASSSRQDRGRFHEQFF. CDR3 nucleotides: TGCGCCAGCAGCTCGCGCCAGGACAGGGGGCGATTCCATGAGCAGTTCTTC.

The chain recombines TRBV6-6 with TRBJ1-5; TRBD1 is a possible D gene (5 bases). This CDR3 comprises 16 residues. The germline V gene has CDR1 MNHNY and CDR2 SVGAGI (reference sequence). V dropped 1 base and J dropped 2 bases, with 12 bases sitting between them. CDR3 in DNA: TGTGCCAGCAGTTACTGGGGGAATCGAGGCAATCAGCCCCAGCATTTT. Translating gives CASSYWGNRGNQPQHF.

This clonotype was observed at least ten times. The genes are TRBV7-8 and TRBJ1-1; D ambiguous. This CDR3 has 12 residues. In germline, CDR1 is SGHVS, CDR2 FQNEAQ. The V end lost 0 bases, the J end lost 6 bases, and 5 bases lay between the germline ends. CDR3 amino acids: CASSLAWAEAFF. As DNA, the CDR3 is TGTGCCAGCAGCTTAGCATGGGCTGAAGCTTTCTTT.

This clonotype was detected many times. V is TRBV20-1 and J is TRBJ2-7; 8 bases are shared with TRBD1. The CDR3 is made up of 13 amino acids. Germline-derived CDR1 and CDR2 are DFQATT and SNEGSKA (reference sequence). V was clipped by 6 bases and J by 2 bases; unmatched bases: 6. The CDR3 spells CSALRTGTYEQYF. CDR3 coding DNA: TGCAGTGCATTACGGACAGGGACCTACGAGCAGTACTTC.

There are many counts of this clonotype. The chain combines TRBV12-3 or TRBV12-4 with TRBJ2-6, with D perhaps TRBD1 (5 bases). Between the trimmed V and J ends, which lost 5 bases and 1 base, there was a span of 12 bases. This CDR3 has 16 residues. The chain's CDR3 is CASSPPQGSGANVLTF. DNA of the CDR3: TGTGCCAGCAGTCCACCCCAGGGATCTGGGGCCAACGTCCTGACTTTC.

This clonotype was detected ten times or more. This rearrangement joins TRBV11-2 to TRBJ2-6, with D tentatively TRBD1 (5 bases). The CDR3 runs 18 residues. Germline V gene lookup returns CDR1 SGHAT and CDR2 FQNNGV. V lost 1 base, J lost 1 base, and 14 bases lay in between. CDR3 residues: CASSLVWAGRSGANVLTF. CDR3 nucleotide sequence: TGTGCCAGCAGCTTAGTTTGGGCAGGGCGTTCTGGGGCCAACGTCCTGACTTTC.

A note on this clonotype: This may be a read error, as it is one base from a much larger clone. V and J are TRBV5-1 and TRBJ2-1; 7 positions match TRBD2. The length of the CDR3 is 14 residues. CDR1 SGHRS and CDR2 YFSETQ come from the germline V gene. This CDR3 reads CASSLGQGGSEHFF. As DNA, the CDR3 is TGCGCCAGCAGCTTAGGCCAGGGCGGGAGTGAGCATTTCTTC.

A word on this clonotype: One end of the junction varies from germline; a read error may be responsible. The V and J genes are TRBV4-1 and TRBJ2-3, with a possible D match to TRBD2 (6 bases). Germline lookup yields CDR1 MGHRA and CDR2 YSYEKL. The CDR3 runs 13 residues. The CDR3 nucleotides read TGCGCCAGCTGCCAAGATACGGGGGATACGCATTATTTT. Translated: CASCQDTGDTHYF.

The gene calls are TRBV19 and TRBJ2-3; TRBD2 matches 7 bases. Germline CDR1 reads LNHDA; CDR2 reads SQIVND (reference sequence). J gave up 4 bases and V 10 bases, and 11 bases lay outside the gene matches. The CDR3 totals 14 residues. In nucleotides, the CDR3 is TGTGCCACCACCGAGAATGCGGGAGCAGATACGCAGTATTTT. Protein product: CATTENAGADTQYF.

This clonotype was detected many times. V and J are TRBV5-8 and TRBJ2-7; possibly TRBD1 or TRBD2 for D (5 bases each). The CDR3 loop spans 15 amino acids. Trimming shortened V by 3 bases and J by 2 bases, and 15 bases separated the two germline ends. Germline V gives CDR1 SGHTS, CDR2 YDEGEE. The CDR3 coding sequence is TGTGCCAGCAGCTACCGAGGGGCACCTCCCTACGAGCAGTACTTC. Its translation is CASSYRGAPPYEQYF.

Details on this clonotype: A much larger clone sits a single nucleotide away, making a read error possible. The chain uses TRBV5-1 and TRBJ2-5; D ambiguous. The CDR3 extends over 12 amino acids. In germline, CDR1 is SGHRS, CDR2 YFSETQ. The CDR3 loop is CASRLWEGPSSF. CDR3 DNA sequence: TGCGCCAGCAGACTTTGGGAAGGGCCCTCATCCTTC.

This clonotype has at least ten counts. V gene TRBV28 combines with J gene TRBJ2-3; D is uncertain. V lost 3 bases and J 0 bases, leaving 13 bases between the germline ends. The CDR3 extends over 16 amino acids. CDR1 and CDR2 from the germline V gene are MDHEN and SYDVKM. CDR3 amino acids: CASSLVGISSTDTQYF. CDR3 coding DNA: TGTGCCAGCAGTTTGGTGGGCATCTCTAGCACAGATACGCAGTATTTT.

The sample holds many counts of this clonotype. The chain links TRBV4-1 to TRBJ1-1; D not resolved. V lost 1 base and J lost 8, with 11 bases in between. This CDR3 has 13 amino acids. Per the germline V gene, CDR1 is MGHRA and CDR2 is YSYEKL. The CDR3 loop is CASSQASWQEAFF. The CDR3, as DNA: TGCGCCAGCAGCCAAGCTAGCTGGCAAGAAGCTTTCTTT.

Note on this clonotype: A much larger clone lies one base from this, so it may be a read error. This chain connects TRBV7-2 to TRBJ1-5; D gene unclear. The CDR3 length is 14 residues. In germline, CDR1 is SGHTA, CDR2 FQGNSA. V was cut by 5 bases and J by 9 bases, with 17 bases left in between. CDR3 amino acids: CASSPVGRGGPQHF. CDR3 DNA: TGTGCCAGCAGCCCAGTGGGCAGAGGAGGGCCCCAGCATTTT.

The gene calls are TRBV5-1 and TRBJ1-4, with D unclear. This CDR3 is built from 13 residues. Per the germline V gene, CDR1 is SGHRS and CDR2 is YFSETQ. V was shortened by 6 bases and J by 5 bases, with 11 bases between the two germline ends. The CDR3, as DNA: TGCGCCAGCACCCGAGGGAGGAATGAAAAACTGTTTTTT. This gives the protein CASTRGRNEKLFF. Drawing the rest from reference TRBV5-1 and TRBJ1-4, the complete variable domain is KAGVTQTPRYLIKTRGQQVTLSCSPISGHRSVSWYQQTPGQGLQFLFEYFSETQRNKGNFPGRFSGRQFSNSRSEMNVSTLELGDSALYLCASTRGRNEKLFFGSGTQLSVL.

The chain recombines TRBV29-1 with TRBJ1-1, with 7 bases lining up with TRBD1. The trim removed 8 bases at V and 3 bases at J, leaving 18 bases unmatched. The germline CDR1 and CDR2 sequences are SQVTM and ANQGSEA. The CDR3 covers 16 residues. The CDR3 region is CSIARGGWALDTEAFF. The DNA of the CDR3 is TGCAGCATTGCCAGGGGGGGTTGGGCCCTGGACACTGAAGCTTTCTTT.

This clonotype was seen ten or more times. CDR3 loop: CASRQREFYEQYF. CDR3 coding DNA: TGTGCCAGTAGGCAGCGGGAGTTCTACGAGCAGTACTTC. The chain couples TRBV6-1 to TRBJ2-7, with 8 bases matching TRBD2. The V gene end was trimmed by 9 bases and the J gene end by 3 bases; junction bases not matched to a gene: 7. This CDR3 region has 13 residues. Germline V gene lookup returns CDR1 MNHNS and CDR2 SASEGT.